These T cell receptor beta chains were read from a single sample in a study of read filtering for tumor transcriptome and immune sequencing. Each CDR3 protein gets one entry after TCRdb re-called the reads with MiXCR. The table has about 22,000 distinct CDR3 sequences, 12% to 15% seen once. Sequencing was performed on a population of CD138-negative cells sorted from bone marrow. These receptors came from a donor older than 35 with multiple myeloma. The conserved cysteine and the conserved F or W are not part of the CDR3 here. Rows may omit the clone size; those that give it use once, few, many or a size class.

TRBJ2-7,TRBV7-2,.,ASSSAYSSYVQY
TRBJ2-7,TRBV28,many,ASSSGTGTAEQY
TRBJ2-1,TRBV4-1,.,ASSQVRSNGGCNEQF
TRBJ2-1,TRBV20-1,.,SAGTSALLNEQF
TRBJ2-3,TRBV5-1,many,ASRSQLSTDTQY
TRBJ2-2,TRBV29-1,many,SVEVDANTGELF
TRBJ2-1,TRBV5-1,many,ASRPADNEQF
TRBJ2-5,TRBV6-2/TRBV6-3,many,ASGRPVAPQETQY
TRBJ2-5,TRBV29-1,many,SVRTGLETQY
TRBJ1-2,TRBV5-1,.,ASSLDQEFGYT
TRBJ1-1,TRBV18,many,ASSQDLTDEAF
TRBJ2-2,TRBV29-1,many,SVTDSDTGELF
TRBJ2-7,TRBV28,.,ASSFQVSYEQY